The 11 T cell receptor beta chains given below trace back to one sample, sequenced in a study of a mutant IDH1 vaccine in newly diagnosed glioma. Some clones are missing from TCRdb's copy, which holds only in-frame ones; the method was immunoSEQ multiplex PCR. The table has fewer than 35,000 clones, around four fifths seen once. Their recognized antigens are unknown. This sample's time point: week 35, safety follow-up. Vaccinated patients received 300 ug of mutant IDH1 20-mer peptide per dose, with topical imiquimod. This sample comprised PBMCs, obtained from a glioma patient whose treatment included an IDH1 peptide vaccine. These receptors all come from a woman in her forties with glioma.

The V and J genes are TRBV30 and TRBJ2-3; D might be TRBD2 (6 bases). The CDR3 has 15 residues. V shed 4 bases and J shed 4 bases, with 18 bases lying between them. The germline V gene has CDR1 GTSNPN and CDR2 SVGIG (reference sequence). The chain's CDR3 is CAWTQQRAASDTQYF. The CDR3 bases are TGTGCCTGGACCCAACAGCGGGCAGCCTCAGATACGCAGTATTTT.

The V and J genes are TRBV6-1 and TRBJ2-1; D call uncertain. CDR3 length equals 14 residues. Germline CDR1 is MNHNS and CDR2 is SASEGT. Between the trimmed V and J ends, which lost 2 bases and 10 bases, there was a span of 15 bases. CDR3 DNA: TGTGCCAGCAGTGAAATGTCTGGCCCTTTCGAGCAGTTCTTC. Residues: CASSEMSGPFEQFF.

This chain joins TRBV19 and TRBJ2-1, with 7 bases lining up with TRBD2. Germline values: CDR1 LNHDA, CDR2 SQIVND (reference sequence). Trimming cost V 3 bases and J 5 bases; bases outside gene matches: 7. The CDR3 sequence is 15 residues long. The CDR3 sequence: CASSMGLAVNNEQFF. For the CDR3, the DNA is TGTGCCAGTAGTATGGGGCTAGCGGTGAACAATGAGCAGTTCTTC.

This chain connects TRBV7-8 to TRBJ1-1; no firm D call. The CDR3 spans 14 residues. Germline values: CDR1 SGHVS, CDR2 FQNEAQ. V lost 1 base, J lost 2 bases, and 8 bases lay in between. The CDR3 loop is CASSLGLPNTEAFF. DNA for the CDR3: TGTGCCAGCAGCTTAGGACTTCCCAACACTGAAGCTTTCTTT.

This clone has a handful of counts. The chain links TRBV10-3 to TRBJ1-6, with D possibly matching TRBD1 (5 bases). The ends were cut back, 0 bases at V and 7 bases at J, with 13 bases in the middle. CDR1 is ENHRY, CDR2 SYGVKD, per germline. This CDR3 spans 16 amino acids. The CDR3 nucleotides read TGTGCCATCAGTGAGTCTTCTTGGAGGGGAAATTCACCCCTCCACTTT. Its translation is CAISESSWRGNSPLHF.

The chain joins TRBV5-1 to TRBJ2-5; no clear D. V lost 1 base and J 5 bases, leaving 6 bases between the germline ends. CDR1 and CDR2 from the germline V gene are SGHRS and YFSETQ. This CDR3 has 12 amino acids. The CDR3 sequence: CASSLTGETQYF. The DNA for the CDR3 is TGCGCCAGCAGCTTGACCGGGGAGACCCAGTACTTC.

The chain joins TRBV6-5 to TRBJ1-5; D is undetermined. Trimming took 0 bases from V and 8 from J, leaving 8 bases between them. The CDR3 loop spans 13 amino acids. Germline V CDR1 and CDR2: MNHEY, SVGAGI. The CDR3 sequence is CASSYSDGKPQHF. DNA for the CDR3: TGTGCCAGCAGTTACTCGGACGGTAAGCCCCAGCATTTT.

The chain recombines TRBV7-9 with TRBJ2-7, with D possibly matching TRBD1 (6 bases). This CDR3 has 17 residues. Germline V gene lookup returns CDR1 SEHNR and CDR2 FQNEAQ (reference sequence). The V end was cut by 1 base, the J end by 4 bases, with 20 bases between. CDR3 nucleotides: TGTGCCAGCAGCTTAGGGGGGTCAAACAGGGCTTGGTACGAGCAGTACTTC. Its protein is CASSLGGSNRAWYEQYF.

This clone was found a few times. This rearrangement joins TRBV2 to TRBJ1-2; D not resolved. Looked up from germline, CDR1 is SNHLY and CDR2 is FYNNEI. CDR3 length: 15 amino acids. The ends were cut back, 4 bases at V and 2 bases at J, with 14 bases in the middle. The CDR3 spells CASSARGGSNYGYTF. The CDR3 nucleotides read TGTGCCAGCAGTGCCCGGGGAGGGAGCAACTATGGCTACACCTTC.

The chain couples TRBV11-3 to TRBJ2-5; TRBD2 matches at 13 bases. After removal of 7 bases from V and 4 bases from J, the junction contained 6 bases not matched to a gene. Germline V gene sequence: CDR1 SGHNT, CDR2 YENEEA. CDR3 size: 15 residues. The CDR3 DNA follows: TGTGCCAGCAAAAGACTAGCGGGGGGCCCAGAGACCCAGTACTTC. It is translated as CASKRLAGGPETQYF.

This CDR3 reads CASSESFRGFTDTQYF. The CDR3 region has the DNA TGTGCCAGCAGCGAGTCCTTCAGGGGATTCACAGATACGCAGTATTTT. The chain has TRBV9 and TRBJ2-3; D perhaps matches TRBD1 (6 bases). Germline V gene lookup returns CDR1 SGDLS and CDR2 YYNGEE. CDR3 size: 16 residues. V gave up 3 bases and J gave up 2 bases, with 16 bases separating them.